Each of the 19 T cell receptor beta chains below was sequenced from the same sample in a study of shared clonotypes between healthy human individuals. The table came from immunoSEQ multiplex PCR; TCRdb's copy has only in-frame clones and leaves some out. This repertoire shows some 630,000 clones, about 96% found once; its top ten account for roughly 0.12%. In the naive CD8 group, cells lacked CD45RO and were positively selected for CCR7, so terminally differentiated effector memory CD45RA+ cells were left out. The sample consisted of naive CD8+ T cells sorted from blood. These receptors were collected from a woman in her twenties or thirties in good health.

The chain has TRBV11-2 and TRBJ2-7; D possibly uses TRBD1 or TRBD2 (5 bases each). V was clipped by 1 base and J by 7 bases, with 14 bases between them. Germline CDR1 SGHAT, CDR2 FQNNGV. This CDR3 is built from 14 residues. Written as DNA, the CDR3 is TGTGCCAGCAGCTTAGGGATCGGGGCGGGTGAGCAGTACTTC. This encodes CASSLGIGAGEQYF.

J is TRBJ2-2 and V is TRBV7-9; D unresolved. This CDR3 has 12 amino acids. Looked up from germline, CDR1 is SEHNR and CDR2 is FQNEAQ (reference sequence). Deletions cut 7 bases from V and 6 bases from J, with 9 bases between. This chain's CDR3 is CASTELPGELFF. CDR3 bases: TGTGCCAGCACCGAGCTTCCCGGGGAGCTGTTTTTT.

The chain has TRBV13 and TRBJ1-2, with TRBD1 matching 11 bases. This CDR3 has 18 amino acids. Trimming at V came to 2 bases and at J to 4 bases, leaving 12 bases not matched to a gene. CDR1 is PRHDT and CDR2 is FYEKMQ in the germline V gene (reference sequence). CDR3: CASSLFSGQGEMSYGYTF. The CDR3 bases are TGTGCCAGCAGCTTATTCTCGGGACAGGGGGAGATGAGCTATGGCTACACCTTC.

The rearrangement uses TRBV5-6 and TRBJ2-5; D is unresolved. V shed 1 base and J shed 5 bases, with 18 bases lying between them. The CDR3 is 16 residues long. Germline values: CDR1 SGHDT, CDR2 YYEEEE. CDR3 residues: CASSLWVAGAKETQYF. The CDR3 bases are TGTGCCAGCAGCTTGTGGGTAGCAGGAGCTAAGGAGACCCAGTACTTC.

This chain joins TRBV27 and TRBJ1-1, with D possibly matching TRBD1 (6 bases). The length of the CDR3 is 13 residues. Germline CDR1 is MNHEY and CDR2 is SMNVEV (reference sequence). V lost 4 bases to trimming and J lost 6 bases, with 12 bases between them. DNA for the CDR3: TGTGCCAGCAGTTACGGGGGGGGCTCTGAAGCTTTCTTT. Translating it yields CASSYGGGSEAFF.

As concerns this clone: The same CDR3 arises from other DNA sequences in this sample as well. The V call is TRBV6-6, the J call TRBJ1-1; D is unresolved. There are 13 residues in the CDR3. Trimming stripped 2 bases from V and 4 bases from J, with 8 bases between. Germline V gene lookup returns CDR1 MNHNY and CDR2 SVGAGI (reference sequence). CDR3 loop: CASSYEGGTEAFF. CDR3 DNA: TGTGCCAGCAGTTACGAGGGTGGCACTGAAGCTTTCTTT.

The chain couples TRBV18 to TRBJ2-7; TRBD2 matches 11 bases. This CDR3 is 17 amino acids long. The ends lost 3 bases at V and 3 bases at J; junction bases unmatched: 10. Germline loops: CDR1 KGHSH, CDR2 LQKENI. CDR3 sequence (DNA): TGTGCCAGCTCACCCGGGGAACTAGCGGGAGTACACTACGAGCAGTACTTC. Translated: CASSPGELAGVHYEQYF. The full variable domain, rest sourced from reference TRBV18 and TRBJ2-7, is NAGVMQNPRHLVRRRGQEARLRCSPMKGHSHVYWYRQLPEEGLKFMVYLQKENIIDESGMPKERFSAEFPKEGPSILRIQQVVRGDSAAYFCASSPGELAGVHYEQYFGPGTRLTVT.

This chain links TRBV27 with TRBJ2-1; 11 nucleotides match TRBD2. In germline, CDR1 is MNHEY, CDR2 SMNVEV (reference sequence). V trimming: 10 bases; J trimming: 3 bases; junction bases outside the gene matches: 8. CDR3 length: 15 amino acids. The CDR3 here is CATSSGTSGYNEQFF. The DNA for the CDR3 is TGTGCCACCTCTTCCGGGACTAGCGGCTACAATGAGCAGTTCTTC.

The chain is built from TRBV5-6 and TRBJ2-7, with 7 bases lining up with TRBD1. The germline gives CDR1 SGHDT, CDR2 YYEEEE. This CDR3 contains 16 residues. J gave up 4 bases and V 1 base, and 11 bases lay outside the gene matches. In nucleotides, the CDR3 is TGTGCCAGCAGCTTGTCACAGGGGCTGCTGGGGTACGAGCAGTACTTC. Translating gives CASSLSQGLLGYEQYF.

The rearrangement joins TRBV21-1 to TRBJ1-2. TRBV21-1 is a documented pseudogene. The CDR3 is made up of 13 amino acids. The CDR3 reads CASSRRFPLGYTF. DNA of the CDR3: TGTGCCAGCAGCCGCCGGTTTCCTCTGGGCTACACCTTC.

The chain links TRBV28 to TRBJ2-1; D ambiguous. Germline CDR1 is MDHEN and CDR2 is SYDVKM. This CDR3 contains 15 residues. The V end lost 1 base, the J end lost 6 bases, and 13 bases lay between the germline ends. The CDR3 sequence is CASSLSGGLSNEQFF. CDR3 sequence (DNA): TGTGCCAGCAGTTTATCTGGTGGTCTCAGCAATGAGCAGTTCTTC.

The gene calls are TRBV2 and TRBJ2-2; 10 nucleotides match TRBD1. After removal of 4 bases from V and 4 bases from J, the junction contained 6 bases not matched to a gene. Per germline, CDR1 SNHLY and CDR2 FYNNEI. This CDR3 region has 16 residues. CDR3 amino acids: CASSVGTGVSTGELFF. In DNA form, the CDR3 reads TGTGCCAGCAGTGTGGGGACAGGGGTTTCCACCGGGGAGCTGTTTTTT.

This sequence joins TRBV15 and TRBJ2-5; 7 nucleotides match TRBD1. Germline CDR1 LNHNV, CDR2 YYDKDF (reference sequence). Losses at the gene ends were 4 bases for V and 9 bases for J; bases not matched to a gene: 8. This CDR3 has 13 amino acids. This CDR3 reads CATSIQGPGAQYF. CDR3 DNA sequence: TGTGCCACCAGCATACAGGGGCCAGGGGCCCAGTACTTC.

This chain's CDR3 is CASSPGGAGAVVDTQYF. The CDR3 DNA reads as TGTGCCAGCAGCCCAGGAGGTGCGGGGGCTGTCGTTGATACGCAGTATTTT. The chain carries TRBV7-9 and TRBJ2-3, with D perhaps TRBD2 (7 bases). CDR1 is SEHNR, CDR2 FQNEAQ, per germline (reference sequence). V shed 5 bases and J shed 6 bases, with 24 bases lying between them. The CDR3 consists of 17 residues.

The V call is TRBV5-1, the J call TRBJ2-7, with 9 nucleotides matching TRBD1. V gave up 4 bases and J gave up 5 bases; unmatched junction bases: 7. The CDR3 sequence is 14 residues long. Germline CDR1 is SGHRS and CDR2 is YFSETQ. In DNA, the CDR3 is TGCGCCAGCAGCCTGGGACAGGGAGAGAACGAGCAGTACTTC. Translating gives CASSLGQGENEQYF.

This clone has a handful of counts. CDR3 region: CASSPGQGVSEAFF. Here the CDR3 DNA reads TGTGCCAGTAGTCCGGGACAGGGGGTAAGTGAAGCTTTCTTT. The genes are TRBV19 and TRBJ1-1; 11 nucleotides line up with TRBD1. Germline V gene lookup returns CDR1 LNHDA and CDR2 SQIVND (reference sequence). V lost 5 bases to trimming and J lost 7 bases; unmatched junction nucleotides: 6. The CDR3 loop spans 14 amino acids.

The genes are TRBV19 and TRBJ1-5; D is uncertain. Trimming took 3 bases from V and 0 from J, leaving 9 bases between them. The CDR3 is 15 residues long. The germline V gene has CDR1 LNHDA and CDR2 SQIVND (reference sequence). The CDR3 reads CASSIGFLSNQPQHF. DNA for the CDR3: TGTGCCAGTAGTATTGGGTTCCTTAGCAATCAGCCCCAGCATTTT. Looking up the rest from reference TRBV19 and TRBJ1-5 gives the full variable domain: DGGITQSPKYLFRKEGQNVTLSCEQNLNHDAMYWYRQDPGQGLRLIYYSQIVNDFQKGDIAEGYSVSREKKESFPLTVTSAQKNPTAFYLCASSIGFLSNQPQHFGDGTRLSIL.

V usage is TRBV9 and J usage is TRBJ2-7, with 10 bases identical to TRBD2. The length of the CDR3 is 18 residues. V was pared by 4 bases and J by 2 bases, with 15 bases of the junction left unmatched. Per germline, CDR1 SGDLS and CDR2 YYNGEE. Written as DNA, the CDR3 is TGTGCCAGCAGCCCCGAGGGCCCAGGAGCGGGAGGGCCCTACGAGCAGTACTTC. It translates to CASSPEGPGAGGPYEQYF.

CDR3 residues: CASLSSYEQYF. CDR3 DNA: TGTGCCAGCCTCTCCAGCTACGAGCAGTACTTC. The chain links TRBV2 to TRBJ2-7; D ambiguous. Germline values: CDR1 SNHLY, CDR2 FYNNEI. The CDR3 is 11 amino acids. The V and J ends lost 8 bases and 3 bases respectively, with 8 bases between them. Together with reference TRBV2 and TRBJ2-7, the CDR3 gives the full variable domain: EPEVTQTPSHQVTQMGQEVILRCVPISNHLYFYWYRQILGQKVEFLVSFYNNEISEKSEIFDDQFSVERPDGSNFTLKIRSTKLEDSAMYFCASLSSYEQYFGPGTRLTVT.